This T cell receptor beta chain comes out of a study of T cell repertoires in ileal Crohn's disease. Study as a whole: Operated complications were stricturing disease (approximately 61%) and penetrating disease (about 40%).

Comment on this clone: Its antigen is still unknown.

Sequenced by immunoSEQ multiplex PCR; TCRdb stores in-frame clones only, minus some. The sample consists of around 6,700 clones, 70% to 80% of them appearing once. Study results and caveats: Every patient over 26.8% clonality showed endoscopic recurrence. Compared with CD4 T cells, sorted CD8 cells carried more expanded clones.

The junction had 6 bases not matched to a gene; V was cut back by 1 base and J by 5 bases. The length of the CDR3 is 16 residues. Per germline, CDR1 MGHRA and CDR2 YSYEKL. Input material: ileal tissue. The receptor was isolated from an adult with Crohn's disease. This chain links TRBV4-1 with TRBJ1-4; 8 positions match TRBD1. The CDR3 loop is CASSQGTGKGNEKLFF. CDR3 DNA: TGCGCCAGCAGCCAAGGGACAGGGAAAGGAAATGAAAAACTGTTTTTT.